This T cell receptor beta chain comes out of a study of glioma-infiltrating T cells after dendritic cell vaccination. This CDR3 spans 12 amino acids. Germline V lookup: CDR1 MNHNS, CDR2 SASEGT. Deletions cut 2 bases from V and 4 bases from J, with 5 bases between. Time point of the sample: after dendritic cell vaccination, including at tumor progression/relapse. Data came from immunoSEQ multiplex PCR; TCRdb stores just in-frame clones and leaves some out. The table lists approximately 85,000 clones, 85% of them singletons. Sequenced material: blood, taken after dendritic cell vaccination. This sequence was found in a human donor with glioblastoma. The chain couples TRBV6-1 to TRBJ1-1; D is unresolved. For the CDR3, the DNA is TGTGCCAGCAGTGAACGGGGCACTGAAGCTTTCTTT. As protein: CASSERGTEAFF.